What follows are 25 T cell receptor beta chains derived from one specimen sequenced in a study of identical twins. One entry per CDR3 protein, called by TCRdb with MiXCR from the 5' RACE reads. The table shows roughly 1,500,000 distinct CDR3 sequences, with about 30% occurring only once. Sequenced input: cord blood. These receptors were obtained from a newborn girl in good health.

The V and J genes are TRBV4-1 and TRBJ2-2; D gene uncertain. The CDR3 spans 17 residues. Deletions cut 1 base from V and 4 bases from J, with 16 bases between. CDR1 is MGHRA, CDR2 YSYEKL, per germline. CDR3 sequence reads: CASSQVGIPSGTGELFF. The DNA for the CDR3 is TGCGCCAGCAGCCAAGTGGGGATCCCATCCGGCACCGGGGAGCTGTTTTTT.

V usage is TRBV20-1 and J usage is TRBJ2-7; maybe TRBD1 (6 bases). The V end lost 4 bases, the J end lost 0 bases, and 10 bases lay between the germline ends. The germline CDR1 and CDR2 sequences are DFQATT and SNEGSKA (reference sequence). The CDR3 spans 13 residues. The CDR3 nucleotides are TGCAGTGCTAACAGGGCGGCCTCCTACGAGCAGTACTTC. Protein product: CSANRAASYEQYF.

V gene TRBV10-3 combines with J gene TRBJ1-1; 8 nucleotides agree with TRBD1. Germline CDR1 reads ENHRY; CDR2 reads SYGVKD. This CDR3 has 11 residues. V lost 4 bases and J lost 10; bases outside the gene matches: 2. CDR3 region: CAISGTGRAFF. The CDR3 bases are TGTGCCATCAGTGGGACAGGGAGAGCTTTCTTT.

For the CDR3, the DNA is TGTGCCAGCAGCTACCGACAGGATCCCTACGAGCAGTACTTC. Its translation is CASSYRQDPYEQYF. This sequence joins TRBV9 and TRBJ2-5; the D gene is possibly TRBD1 (6 bases). The end of the DNA aligns better with TRBJ2-7, so the J call may be wrong. The CDR3 totals 14 residues. Germline V gene sequence: CDR1 SGDLS, CDR2 YYNGEE.

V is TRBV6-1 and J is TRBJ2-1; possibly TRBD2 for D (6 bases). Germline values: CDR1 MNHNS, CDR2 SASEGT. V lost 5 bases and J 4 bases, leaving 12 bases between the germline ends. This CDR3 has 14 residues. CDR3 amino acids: CASSTMGGYNEQFF. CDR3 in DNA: TGTGCCAGCAGTACCATGGGGGGTTACAATGAGCAGTTCTTC.

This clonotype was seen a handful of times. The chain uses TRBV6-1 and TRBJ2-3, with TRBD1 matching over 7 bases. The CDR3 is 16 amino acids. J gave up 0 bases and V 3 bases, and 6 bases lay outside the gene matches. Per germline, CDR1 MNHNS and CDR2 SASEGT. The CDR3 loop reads CASSERQGRSTDTQYF. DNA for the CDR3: TGTGCCAGCAGTGAGAGACAGGGTAGGAGCACAGATACGCAGTATTTT.

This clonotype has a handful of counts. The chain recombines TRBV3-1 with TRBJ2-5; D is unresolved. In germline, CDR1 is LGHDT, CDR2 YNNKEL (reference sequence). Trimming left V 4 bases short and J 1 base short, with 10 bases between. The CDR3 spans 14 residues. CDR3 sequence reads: CASSPKQLQETQYF. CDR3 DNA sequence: TGTGCCAGCAGCCCGAAACAGCTCCAAGAGACCCAGTACTTC.

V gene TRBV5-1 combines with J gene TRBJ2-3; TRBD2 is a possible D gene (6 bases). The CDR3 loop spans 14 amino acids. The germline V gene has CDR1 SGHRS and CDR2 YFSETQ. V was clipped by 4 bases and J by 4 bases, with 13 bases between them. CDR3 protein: CASSPGESADTQYF. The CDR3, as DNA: TGCGCCAGCAGCCCGGGGGAGAGCGCAGATACGCAGTATTTT.

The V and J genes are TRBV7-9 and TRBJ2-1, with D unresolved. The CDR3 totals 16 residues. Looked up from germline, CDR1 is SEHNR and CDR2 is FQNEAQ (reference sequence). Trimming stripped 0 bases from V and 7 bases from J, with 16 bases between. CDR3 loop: CASSLARSQVGNEQFF. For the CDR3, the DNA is TGTGCCAGCAGCTTAGCGCGCAGTCAAGTAGGAAATGAGCAGTTCTTC. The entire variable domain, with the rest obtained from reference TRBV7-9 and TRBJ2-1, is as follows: DTGVSQNPRHKITKRGQNVTFRCDPISEHNRLYWYRQTLGQGPEFLTYFQNEAQLEKSRLLSDRFSAERPKGSFSTLEIQRTEQGDSAMYLCASSLARSQVGNEQFFGPGTRLTVL.

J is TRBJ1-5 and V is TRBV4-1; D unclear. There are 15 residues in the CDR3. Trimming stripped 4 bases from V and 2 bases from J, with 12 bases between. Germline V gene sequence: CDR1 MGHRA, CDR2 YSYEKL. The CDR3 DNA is TGCGCCAGCAGCCGTCAGGTGAGGGGCAATCAGCCCCAGCATTTT. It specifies CASSRQVRGNQPQHF.

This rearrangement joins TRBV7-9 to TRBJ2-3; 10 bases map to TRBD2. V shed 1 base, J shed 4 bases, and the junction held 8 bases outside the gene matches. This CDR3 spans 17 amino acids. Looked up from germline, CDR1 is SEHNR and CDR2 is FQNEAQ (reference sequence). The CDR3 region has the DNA TGTGCCAGCAGCTTAGGAGCGGGGGGGCCAGGGTCAGATACGCAGTATTTT. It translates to CASSLGAGGPGSDTQYF.

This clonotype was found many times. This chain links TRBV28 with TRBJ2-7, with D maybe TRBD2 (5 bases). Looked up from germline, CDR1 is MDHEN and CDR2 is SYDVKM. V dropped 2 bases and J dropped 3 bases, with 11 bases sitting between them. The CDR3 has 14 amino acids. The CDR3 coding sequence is TGTGCCAGCAGTTTAGTGGGAGAGGGCTACGAGCAGTACTTC. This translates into CASSLVGEGYEQYF.

CDR3 in amino acids: CASSSSLYIAGGNNEQFF. CDR3 DNA sequence: TGTGCCAGCAGCTCCTCTCTTTATATAGCGGGAGGCAACAATGAGCAGTTCTTC. The genes are TRBV7-9 and TRBJ2-1, with TRBD2 matching 10 bases. CDR1 and CDR2 (germline): SEHNR, FQNEAQ (reference sequence). V gave up 4 bases and J gave up 5 bases; unmatched junction bases: 14. The CDR3 is made up of 18 amino acids.

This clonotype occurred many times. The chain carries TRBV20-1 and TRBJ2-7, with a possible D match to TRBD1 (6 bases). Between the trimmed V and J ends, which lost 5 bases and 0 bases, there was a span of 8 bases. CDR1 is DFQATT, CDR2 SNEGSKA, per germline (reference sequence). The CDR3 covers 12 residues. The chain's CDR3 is CSADRSSYEQYF. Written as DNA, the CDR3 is TGCAGTGCTGACAGGAGCTCCTACGAGCAGTACTTC.

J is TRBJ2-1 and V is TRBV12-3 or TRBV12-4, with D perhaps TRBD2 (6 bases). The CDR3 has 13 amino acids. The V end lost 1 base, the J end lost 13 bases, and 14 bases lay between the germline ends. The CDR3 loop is CASSLGRRETQFF. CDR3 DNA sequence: TGTGCCAGCAGTTTAGGGCGTCGGGAGACCCAGTTCTTC.

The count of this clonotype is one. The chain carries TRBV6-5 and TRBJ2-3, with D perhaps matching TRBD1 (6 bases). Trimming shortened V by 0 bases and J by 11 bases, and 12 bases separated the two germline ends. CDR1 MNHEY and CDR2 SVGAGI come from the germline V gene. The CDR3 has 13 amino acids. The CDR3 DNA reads TGTGCCAGCAGTTACTCGCTACAGGGTGGGCAGTATTTT. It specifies CASSYSLQGGQYF.

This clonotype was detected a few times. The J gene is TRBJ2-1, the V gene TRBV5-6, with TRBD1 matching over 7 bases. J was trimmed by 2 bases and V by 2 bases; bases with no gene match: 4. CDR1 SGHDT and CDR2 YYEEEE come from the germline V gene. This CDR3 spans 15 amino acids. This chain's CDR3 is CASSFEGAPYNEQFF. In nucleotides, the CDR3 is TGTGCCAGCAGCTTTGAGGGGGCCCCCTACAATGAGCAGTTCTTC.

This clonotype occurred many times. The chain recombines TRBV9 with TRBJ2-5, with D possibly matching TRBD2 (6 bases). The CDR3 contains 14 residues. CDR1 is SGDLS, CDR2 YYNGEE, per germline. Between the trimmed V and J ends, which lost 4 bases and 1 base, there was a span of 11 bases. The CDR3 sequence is CASSSGDFQETQYF. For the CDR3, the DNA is TGTGCCAGCAGCTCTGGGGACTTCCAAGAGACCCAGTACTTC.

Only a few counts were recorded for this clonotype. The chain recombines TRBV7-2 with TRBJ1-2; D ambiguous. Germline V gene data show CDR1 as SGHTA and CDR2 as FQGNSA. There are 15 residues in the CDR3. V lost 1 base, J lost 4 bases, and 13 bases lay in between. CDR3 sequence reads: CASSLVVAGSYGYTF. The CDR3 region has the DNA TGTGCCAGCAGCTTAGTGGTTGCGGGTTCCTATGGCTACACCTTC.

The CDR3 loop reads CACVAGGPGEQFF. The CDR3 DNA is TGTGCCTGTGTAGCGGGGGGGCCTGGTGAGCAGTTCTTC. The genes are TRBV30 and TRBJ2-1; TRBD2 aligns across 11 bases. J gave up 9 bases and V 6 bases, and 7 bases lay outside the gene matches. This CDR3 contains 13 residues. Germline V gives CDR1 GTSNPN, CDR2 SVGIG (reference sequence).

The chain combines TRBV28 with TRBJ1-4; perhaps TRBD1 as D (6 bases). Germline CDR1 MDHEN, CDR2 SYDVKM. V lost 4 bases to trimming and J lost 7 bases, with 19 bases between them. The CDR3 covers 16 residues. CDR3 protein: CASSSPQGKRGEKLFF. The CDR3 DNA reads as TGTGCCAGCAGTTCCCCCCAGGGGAAAAGGGGTGAAAAACTGTTTTTT.

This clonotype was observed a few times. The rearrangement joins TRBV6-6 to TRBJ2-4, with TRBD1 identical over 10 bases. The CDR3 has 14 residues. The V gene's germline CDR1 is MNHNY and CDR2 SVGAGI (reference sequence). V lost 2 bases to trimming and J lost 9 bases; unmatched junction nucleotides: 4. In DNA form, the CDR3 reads TGTGCCAGCAGTTACGGGACAGGGGTGGGCATTCAGTACTTC. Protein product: CASSYGTGVGIQYF.

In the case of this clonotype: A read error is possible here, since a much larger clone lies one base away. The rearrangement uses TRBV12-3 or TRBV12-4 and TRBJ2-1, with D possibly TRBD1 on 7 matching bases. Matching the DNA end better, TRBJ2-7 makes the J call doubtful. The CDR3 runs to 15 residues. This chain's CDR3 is CASQTTGRSYNEQYF. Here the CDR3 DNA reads TGTGCCAGCCAAACGACAGGGAGGTCCTACAATGAGCAGTACTTC.

The CDR3 spells CASSLAPRGFDEQYF. The CDR3 nucleotides are TGTGCCAGCAGCTTAGCCCCTAGGGGTTTCGACGAGCAGTACTTC. The gene calls are TRBV11-1 and TRBJ2-7, with D possibly matching TRBD1 (5 bases). The V and J ends lost 0 bases and 5 bases respectively, with 14 bases between them. CDR1 is SGHAT and CDR2 is FQDESV in the germline V gene (reference sequence). The CDR3 covers 15 residues. The variable domain in full, with the rest retrieved from reference TRBV11-1 and TRBJ2-7, is EAEVAQSPRYKITEKSQAVAFWCDPISGHATLYWYRQILGQGPELLVQFQDESVVDDSQLPKDRFSAERLKGVDSTLKIQPAELGDSAMYLCASSLAPRGFDEQYFGPGTRLTVT.

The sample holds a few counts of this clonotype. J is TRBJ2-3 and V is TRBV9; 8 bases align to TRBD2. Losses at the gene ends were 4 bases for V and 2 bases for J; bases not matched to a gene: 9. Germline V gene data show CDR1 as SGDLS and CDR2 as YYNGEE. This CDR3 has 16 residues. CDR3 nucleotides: TGTGCCAGCAGCACCACCCCGCGGGGGGCCACAGATACGCAGTATTTT. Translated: CASSTTPRGATDTQYF.